This T cell receptor (beta chain) was found in a study of shared clonotypes between healthy human individuals. Whole-study context: Each donor had three CD4 naive, three CD4 memory, two CD8 naive and one CD8 memory plate. General study findings and limits: For naive CD4 cells, around 5.1% of clonotypes were shared across a handful of donors.

CD4+ cell separation produced CD45RA+ naive and CD45RA-negative memory subsets. V shed 2 bases and J shed 8 bases, with 9 bases lying between them. The CDR3 contains 12 residues. CDR1 and CDR2 (germline): MNHEY, SMNVEV (reference sequence). As concerns this clone: What it recognizes is unknown.

In the original analysis: ImmunoSEQ junction-only sequences lacked quality scores, so their filtering differed. Using immunoSEQ multiplex PCR, the repertoire was profiled, and TCRdb retains in-frame clones only, with some absent. Clonal size and the V and J genes are those of that table, whereas D and trimming came from the DNA. The sample contains roughly 680,000 clones, 72% of which appear only once. The chain carries TRBV27 and TRBJ1-1; maybe TRBD1 (5 bases). The sample consisted of memory CD4+ T cells sorted from blood. The sample's subset: CD45RA-negative fraction. This receptor was taken from a woman in her twenties or thirties in good health. The CDR3 DNA sequence: TGTGCCAGCAGTTTAGACGGGGCAGAAGCTTTCTTT. This encodes CASSLDGAEAFF.